This T cell receptor (beta chain) originates from a study of cytomegalovirus exposure and HLA in healthy donors. With regard to this clone: No antigen is known for it. The same CDR3 is also encoded by other DNA sequences in this sample.

PCR was performed using 60 Vbeta and 13 Jbeta primers. The method was immunoSEQ multiplex PCR; TCRdb's version includes in-frame clones alone and lacks a portion of them. The table shows over 150,000 clones, with approximately 84% occurring only once. The ends lost 5 bases at V and 0 bases at J; junction bases unmatched: 3. Germline CDR1 is SGHTA and CDR2 is FQGNSA. This CDR3 contains 14 residues. Whole-study results and caveats: A later analysis by the authors found several of the most significant clusters apparently linked to common viral pathogens.

This rearrangement joins TRBV7-2 to TRBJ1-1; 7 bases line up with TRBD1. The sequence derives from a man under 40 in good health and CMV-seropositive. Sample: PBMCs. CDR3 protein: CASSVDRVNTEAFF. CDR3 DNA: TGTGCCAGCAGCGTAGACAGGGTGAACACTGAAGCTTTCTTT.